Shown below are 20 T cell receptor beta chains from a single sample sequenced in a study of T cell responses to AZD1222 COVID-19 vaccine. Method: immunoSEQ multiplex PCR; TCRdb's copy keeps in-frame clones and lacks some. The table shows over 100,000 clones, with approximately 91% occurring only once. Source: peripheral blood, taken 28 days after the second AZD1222 dose. These receptors originate from an adult who received the AZD1222 COVID-19 vaccine.

The CDR3 region has the DNA TGCGCCAGCAGCCGACAGATTGGGGACTATGGCTACACCTTC. Its translation: CASSRQIGDYGYTF. This chain uses TRBV5-1 with TRBJ1-2; tentatively, D is TRBD1 (5 bases). V was pared by 4 bases and J by 3 bases, with 13 bases between. The CDR3 loop spans 14 amino acids. From germline, CDR1 is SGHRS and CDR2 YFSETQ.

The chain uses TRBV27 and TRBJ2-7; 8 positions match TRBD1. There are 14 residues in the CDR3. Germline trimming cut 3 bases from V and 6 bases from J; bases unmatched to any gene: 7. Germline CDR1 is MNHEY and CDR2 is SMNVEV (reference sequence). This chain's CDR3 is CASSLTGVPGEQYF. CDR3 in DNA: TGTGCCAGCAGTTTGACAGGGGTTCCGGGCGAGCAGTACTTC.

CDR3 protein: CASSAQGATEAFF. In nucleotides, the CDR3 is TGTGCCAGCAGCGCTCAGGGGGCCACTGAAGCTTTCTTT. This chain links TRBV5-5 with TRBJ1-1; TRBD1 matches at 8 bases. The CDR3 is made up of 13 amino acids. Germline V gene data show CDR1 as SGHKS and CDR2 as YYEKEE (reference sequence). V lost 4 bases to trimming and J lost 4 bases; unmatched junction nucleotides: 3.

The chain links TRBV5-6 to TRBJ1-1; maybe TRBD1 (5 bases). Trimming stripped 3 bases from V and 10 bases from J, with 19 bases between. This CDR3 region has 14 residues. CDR1 is SGHDT, CDR2 YYEEEE, per germline. CDR3 nucleotide sequence: TGTGCCAGCAGCTACGCCGGGACCCCGAGGGGAGCTTTCTTT. It codes for CASSYAGTPRGAFF.

This sequence joins TRBV6-5 and TRBJ2-7; maybe TRBD2 (5 bases). This CDR3 has 13 residues. Germline loops: CDR1 MNHEY, CDR2 SVGAGI. Trimming removed 7 bases from V and 3 bases from J, with 13 bases in between. CDR3 bases: TGTGCCAGCAAACTCGGAGGAATCTACGAGCAGTACTTC. Translation gives CASKLGGIYEQYF.

The J gene is TRBJ2-3, the V gene TRBV12-3 or TRBV12-4, with D possibly TRBD1 on 6 matching bases. Between the trimmed V and J ends, which lost 3 bases and 4 bases, there was a span of 8 bases. CDR3 length equals 13 residues. This chain's CDR3 is CASSFRGADTQYF. In DNA, the CDR3 is TGTGCCAGCAGTTTCAGGGGCGCAGATACGCAGTATTTT.

This sequence joins TRBV2 and TRBJ1-1, with D hard to call. The CDR3 is 14 residues long. The germline CDR1 and CDR2 sequences are SNHLY and FYNNEI. Trimming removed 6 bases at V and 2 bases at J, with 13 bases between. CDR3 in amino acids: CASRLMSGNTEAFF. The CDR3 coding sequence is TGTGCCAGCAGATTGATGAGCGGTAACACTGAAGCTTTCTTT.

This sequence joins TRBV5-1 and TRBJ2-7, with 7 bases fitting TRBD2. The V and J ends lost 4 bases and 2 bases, in that order; junction bases with no gene match: 9. CDR3 length: 15 residues. From germline, CDR1 is SGHRS and CDR2 YFSETQ. CDR3 coding DNA: TGCGCCAGCAGCATCACAAGCGGGGTAACCTACGAGCAGTACTTC. Its translation is CASSITSGVTYEQYF.

The chain couples TRBV11-2 to TRBJ2-7; D call uncertain. The CDR3 is 14 residues long. CDR1 SGHAT and CDR2 FQNNGV come from the germline V gene. Trimming stripped 1 base from V and 2 bases from J, with 9 bases between. This chain's CDR3 is CASSLVGGTYEQYF. The CDR3 DNA sequence: TGTGCCAGCAGCTTAGTGGGCGGTACCTACGAGCAGTACTTC.

V is TRBV6-5 and J is TRBJ2-7; no firm D call. Germline V gene lookup returns CDR1 MNHEY and CDR2 SVGAGI. Trimming pared 0 bases from V and 3 bases from J, leaving 12 bases between. CDR3 length equals 15 residues. This CDR3 reads CASSYSGSLVYEQYF. The CDR3 nucleotides are TGTGCCAGCAGTTACTCAGGGTCCCTAGTCTACGAGCAGTACTTC.

This chain uses TRBV9 with TRBJ1-1; 7 nucleotides align to TRBD1. The length of the CDR3 is 16 residues. CDR1 and CDR2 (germline): SGDLS, YYNGEE. Trimming removed 0 bases from V and 0 bases from J; junction bases left unmatched: 5. In DNA, the CDR3 is TGTGCCAGCAGCGTAGGACAGGGAGGGTTGAACACTGAAGCTTTCTTT. Translation: CASSVGQGGLNTEAFF.

J is TRBJ2-7 and V is TRBV18, with 9 bases that match TRBD1. Germline V gives CDR1 KGHSH, CDR2 LQKENI. This CDR3 contains 20 residues. After removal of 6 bases from V and 0 bases from J, the junction contained 21 bases not matched to a gene. The CDR3 sequence is CASSLRIGQGLLGSSYEQYF. CDR3 nucleotides: TGTGCCAGCTCCCTAAGGATAGGACAGGGGCTCTTGGGGAGCTCCTACGAGCAGTACTTC.

The DNA for the CDR3 is TGCGCCAGCAGCTTGCGCACTAGCGGTGGCTACGAGCAGTACTTC. Residues: CASSLRTSGGYEQYF. The chain is built from TRBV5-1 and TRBJ2-7; the match to TRBD2 covers 8 bases. CDR1 and CDR2 from the germline V gene are SGHRS and YFSETQ. After removal of 1 base from V and 3 bases from J, the junction contained 6 bases not matched to a gene. This CDR3 has 15 residues.

The V gene is TRBV28, the J gene TRBJ2-1; 10 positions match TRBD2. The V segment lost 4 bases and the J segment 6 bases; nucleotides outside the gene matches: 6. There are 15 residues in the CDR3. Germline assignment: CDR1 MDHEN and CDR2 SYDVKM. This chain's CDR3 is CASSSPASGSNEQFF. CDR3 sequence (DNA): TGTGCCAGCAGTTCCCCGGCTAGCGGGAGCAATGAGCAGTTCTTC.

The chain carries TRBV24-1 and TRBJ1-1; the D gene is possibly TRBD1 (6 bases). This CDR3 contains 13 residues. Germline CDR1 is KGHDR and CDR2 is SFDVKD. Deletions cut 5 bases from V and 4 bases from J, with 10 bases between. The CDR3 reads CATSARGGTEAFF. The CDR3 region has the DNA TGTGCCACCAGTGCGAGGGGGGGCACTGAAGCTTTCTTT.

The J gene is TRBJ2-7, the V gene TRBV9; D is uncertain. In germline, CDR1 is SGDLS, CDR2 YYNGEE. The V end lost 0 bases, the J end lost 3 bases, and 7 bases lay between the germline ends. This CDR3 comprises 13 residues. CDR3 bases: TGTGCCAGCAGCGTAGATCCCCTCTACGAGCAGTACTTC. It yields the protein CASSVDPLYEQYF.

The chain combines TRBV12-3 or TRBV12-4 with TRBJ2-7; unclear D gene. V lost 3 bases and J lost 5, with 11 bases in between. This CDR3 region has 13 residues. CDR3 nucleotide sequence: TGTGCCAGCAGTTTGGACGACTTTAACGAGCAGTACTTC. Its protein product is CASSLDDFNEQYF.

The genes are TRBV9 and TRBJ2-1; TRBD1 matches 7 bases. The CDR3 has 16 residues. After removal of 0 bases from V and 1 base from J, the junction contained 4 bases not matched to a gene. From germline, CDR1 is SGDLS and CDR2 YYNGEE. Here the CDR3 reads CASSVAAQGSYNEQFF. For the CDR3, the DNA is TGTGCCAGCAGCGTAGCTGCACAGGGGTCCTACAATGAGCAGTTCTTC.

The rearrangement uses TRBV27 and TRBJ2-7, with D perhaps matching TRBD1 or TRBD2 (6 bases each). V lost 4 bases and J 4 bases, leaving 17 bases between the germline ends. The CDR3 has 15 residues. From germline, CDR1 is MNHEY and CDR2 SMNVEV (reference sequence). The CDR3 DNA follows: TGTGCCAGCAGTTCCCCGATCGGGGGCGAGTACGAGCAGTACTTC. Translated, it gives CASSSPIGGEYEQYF.

For the CDR3, the DNA is TGTGCCAGTAGTATCGGAGGGCGCGAGCAGTACTTC. Translation gives CASSIGGREQYF. The gene calls are TRBV19 and TRBJ2-7; tentatively, D is TRBD2 (6 bases). V lost 3 bases and J 6 bases, leaving 9 bases between the germline ends. The CDR3 covers 12 residues. Germline lookup yields CDR1 LNHDA and CDR2 SQIVND (reference sequence).